The 13 T cell receptor beta chains given below trace back to one sample, sequenced in a study of blood T cell repertoires in COVID-19. Repertoires were generated with immunoSEQ multiplex PCR, while TCRdb's copy carries only in-frame clones and drops some. The top ten clones hold 15% to 18% of a sample with 55,000 to 70,000 clones, about 81% of them seen once. Specimen: peripheral blood. The receptors shown here come from a man older than 75 with acute or convalescent COVID-19.

The CDR3 spells CASSLEWAGRGYTF. The CDR3 nucleotides read TGTGCCAGCAGTTTGGAATGGGCAGGGCGAGGCTACACCTTC. V is TRBV28 and J is TRBJ1-2, with D maybe TRBD1 (5 bases). The CDR3 is 14 residues long. Trimming removed 3 bases from V and 8 bases from J, with 16 bases in between. In germline, CDR1 is MDHEN, CDR2 SYDVKM.

V and J are TRBV27 and TRBJ1-4; D remains unclear. The CDR3 runs to 15 residues. V was cut by 1 base and J by 3 bases, with 9 bases left in between. CDR1 and CDR2 (germline): MNHEY, SMNVEV (reference sequence). CDR3 loop: CASSLFSLPNEKLFF. The CDR3 nucleotides read TGTGCCAGCAGTTTATTTAGCCTTCCTAATGAAAAACTGTTTTTT.

The chain combines TRBV7-2 with TRBJ1-5; D might be TRBD1 (5 bases). Trimming removed 4 bases at V and 4 bases at J, with 11 bases between. Germline V gene data show CDR1 as SGHTA and CDR2 as FQGNSA. This CDR3 has 14 residues. CDR3 loop: CASSSTVTNQPQHF. CDR3 nucleotide sequence: TGTGCCAGCAGCTCGACAGTAACAAATCAGCCCCAGCATTTT.

The V gene is TRBV14, the J gene TRBJ2-1; 13 bases line up with TRBD2. V was pared by 4 bases and J by 10 bases, with 7 bases of the junction left unmatched. Germline V CDR1 and CDR2: SGHDN, FVKESK. The CDR3 extends over 15 amino acids. The CDR3 coding sequence is TGTGCCAGCAGCCCAGGGACTAGCGGGACGCAGGAGCAGTTCTTC. This sequence encodes CASSPGTSGTQEQFF.

This clone was observed once. The rearrangement links TRBV28 to TRBJ2-3; tentative D call: TRBD2 (5 bases). The V gene's germline CDR1 is MDHEN and CDR2 SYDVKM. With 4 bases removed from V and 3 bases from J, the gap between germline ends came to 17 bases. This CDR3 contains 16 residues. CDR3 loop: CASSSRGGSHTDTQYF. The CDR3 nucleotides are TGTGCCAGCAGTTCCCGTGGTGGGAGTCATACAGATACGCAGTATTTT.

The chain employs TRBV9 and TRBJ2-5; a possible D gene is TRBD2 (6 bases). Trimming took off 3 bases at V and 6 bases at J, with 15 bases between the two ends. Germline loops: CDR1 SGDLS, CDR2 YYNGEE. There are 14 residues in the CDR3. The CDR3 DNA reads TGTGCCAGCAGCGCCGGGAGAGGGGTACAGACCCAGTACTTC. Its translation: CASSAGRGVQTQYF.

V and J are TRBV4-1 and TRBJ2-7, with 9 bases fitting TRBD1. In germline, CDR1 is MGHRA, CDR2 YSYEKL. This CDR3 spans 15 amino acids. V was pared by 3 bases and J by 2 bases, with 5 bases of the junction left unmatched. CDR3 nucleotide sequence: TGCGCCAGCAGCCATCCGGGGACAGGGACCTACGAGCAGTACTTC. Its protein product is CASSHPGTGTYEQYF.

The rearrangement joins TRBV24-1 to TRBJ2-5; TRBD1 matches at 12 bases. The J segment lost 5 bases and the V segment lost 4 bases, leaving 7 bases of the junction unmatched. The CDR3 length is 16 residues. The germline gives CDR1 KGHDR, CDR2 SFDVKD. CDR3 in DNA: TGTGCCACCAGTGAGCCGGGACAGGGGGCCCAGGAGACCCAGTACTTC. Amino acids: CATSEPGQGAQETQYF.

The table lists this clone with a few counts. J is TRBJ1-5 and V is TRBV19, with D unresolved. The CDR3 consists of 18 residues. Per germline, CDR1 LNHDA and CDR2 SQIVND (reference sequence). Trimming pared 1 base from V and 0 bases from J, leaving 16 bases between. The CDR3 nucleotides read TGTGCCAGTAGTATAGGGCGGCAGCTTCTTTATAGCAATCAGCCCCAGCATTTT. Amino acid sequence: CASSIGRQLLYSNQPQHF. The full variable domain, its missing parts supplied by reference TRBV19 and TRBJ1-5, is DGGITQSPKYLFRKEGQNVTLSCEQNLNHDAMYWYRQDPGQGLRLIYYSQIVNDFQKGDIAEGYSVSREKKESFPLTVTSAQKNPTAFYLCASSIGRQLLYSNQPQHFGDGTRLSIL.

This clone has just one count. The chain has TRBV10-3 and TRBJ1-1; 7 bases match TRBD1. Per the germline V gene, CDR1 is ENHRY and CDR2 is SYGVKD. After removal of 3 bases from V and 4 bases from J, the junction contained 5 bases not matched to a gene. The CDR3 spans 14 residues. The CDR3 sequence: CAISDRQGGTEAFF. In nucleotides, the CDR3 is TGTGCCATCAGTGACCGACAGGGCGGCACTGAAGCTTTCTTT.

The genes are TRBV28 and TRBJ1-1; the D gene is possibly TRBD1 (5 bases). V lost 8 bases and J lost 5, with 15 bases in between. This CDR3 comprises 13 residues. The germline gives CDR1 MDHEN, CDR2 SYDVKM. CDR3 sequence (DNA): TGTGCCAGCTATCGGGGGGTCGGTACTGAAGCTTTCTTT. Protein product: CASYRGVGTEAFF.

The rearrangement uses TRBV7-8 and TRBJ1-1; tentative D call: TRBD1 (5 bases). The CDR3 has 14 amino acids. V lost 6 bases to trimming and J lost 4 bases, with 15 bases between them. The V gene's germline CDR1 is SGHVS and CDR2 FQNEAQ. The CDR3 DNA reads as TGTGCCAGCAGAACGACAGCCGTGGCCACTGAAGCTTTCTTT. Amino acids: CASRTTAVATEAFF.

This clone was recorded a few times. V usage is TRBV15 and J usage is TRBJ2-3; 7 bases agree with TRBD1. This CDR3 is 14 amino acids long. V lost 9 bases and J lost 3; bases outside the gene matches: 9. Germline V gene data show CDR1 as LNHNV and CDR2 as YYDKDF (reference sequence). The CDR3, as DNA: TGTGCCACACATGAGGGACAGACAACAGATACGCAGTATTTT. It specifies CATHEGQTTDTQYF.